This T cell receptor (beta chain) derives from a study of blood T cell repertoires in COVID-19. Study-level information: Sources were T cells, B-cell-depleted T cells, or PBMCs; the material itself was cDNA or gDNA.

Authors' analysis steps: How many nucleated cells were present was estimated from reference gene primer amplification. Repertoires were generated with immunoSEQ multiplex PCR, while TCRdb's copy carries only in-frame clones and drops some. Clone size and the V and J calls come from that table; the DNA yielded D and trimming. The sample consists of 85,000 to 120,000 clones, roughly 86% of them appearing once. Germline trimming cut 5 bases from V and 6 bases from J; bases unmatched to any gene: 11. Germline loops: CDR1 SNHLY, CDR2 FYNNEI. This CDR3 is 15 amino acids long. The rearrangement joins TRBV2 to TRBJ2-3, with 7 positions matching TRBD1. Sequences were obtained from peripheral blood. The origin of this receptor is a man aged 50-59 years with active or convalescent COVID-19. The CDR3 nucleotides are TGTGCCAGCAGTTCGGGACAGCTCATCGCCGATACGCAGTATTTT. It yields the protein CASSSGQLIADTQYF.